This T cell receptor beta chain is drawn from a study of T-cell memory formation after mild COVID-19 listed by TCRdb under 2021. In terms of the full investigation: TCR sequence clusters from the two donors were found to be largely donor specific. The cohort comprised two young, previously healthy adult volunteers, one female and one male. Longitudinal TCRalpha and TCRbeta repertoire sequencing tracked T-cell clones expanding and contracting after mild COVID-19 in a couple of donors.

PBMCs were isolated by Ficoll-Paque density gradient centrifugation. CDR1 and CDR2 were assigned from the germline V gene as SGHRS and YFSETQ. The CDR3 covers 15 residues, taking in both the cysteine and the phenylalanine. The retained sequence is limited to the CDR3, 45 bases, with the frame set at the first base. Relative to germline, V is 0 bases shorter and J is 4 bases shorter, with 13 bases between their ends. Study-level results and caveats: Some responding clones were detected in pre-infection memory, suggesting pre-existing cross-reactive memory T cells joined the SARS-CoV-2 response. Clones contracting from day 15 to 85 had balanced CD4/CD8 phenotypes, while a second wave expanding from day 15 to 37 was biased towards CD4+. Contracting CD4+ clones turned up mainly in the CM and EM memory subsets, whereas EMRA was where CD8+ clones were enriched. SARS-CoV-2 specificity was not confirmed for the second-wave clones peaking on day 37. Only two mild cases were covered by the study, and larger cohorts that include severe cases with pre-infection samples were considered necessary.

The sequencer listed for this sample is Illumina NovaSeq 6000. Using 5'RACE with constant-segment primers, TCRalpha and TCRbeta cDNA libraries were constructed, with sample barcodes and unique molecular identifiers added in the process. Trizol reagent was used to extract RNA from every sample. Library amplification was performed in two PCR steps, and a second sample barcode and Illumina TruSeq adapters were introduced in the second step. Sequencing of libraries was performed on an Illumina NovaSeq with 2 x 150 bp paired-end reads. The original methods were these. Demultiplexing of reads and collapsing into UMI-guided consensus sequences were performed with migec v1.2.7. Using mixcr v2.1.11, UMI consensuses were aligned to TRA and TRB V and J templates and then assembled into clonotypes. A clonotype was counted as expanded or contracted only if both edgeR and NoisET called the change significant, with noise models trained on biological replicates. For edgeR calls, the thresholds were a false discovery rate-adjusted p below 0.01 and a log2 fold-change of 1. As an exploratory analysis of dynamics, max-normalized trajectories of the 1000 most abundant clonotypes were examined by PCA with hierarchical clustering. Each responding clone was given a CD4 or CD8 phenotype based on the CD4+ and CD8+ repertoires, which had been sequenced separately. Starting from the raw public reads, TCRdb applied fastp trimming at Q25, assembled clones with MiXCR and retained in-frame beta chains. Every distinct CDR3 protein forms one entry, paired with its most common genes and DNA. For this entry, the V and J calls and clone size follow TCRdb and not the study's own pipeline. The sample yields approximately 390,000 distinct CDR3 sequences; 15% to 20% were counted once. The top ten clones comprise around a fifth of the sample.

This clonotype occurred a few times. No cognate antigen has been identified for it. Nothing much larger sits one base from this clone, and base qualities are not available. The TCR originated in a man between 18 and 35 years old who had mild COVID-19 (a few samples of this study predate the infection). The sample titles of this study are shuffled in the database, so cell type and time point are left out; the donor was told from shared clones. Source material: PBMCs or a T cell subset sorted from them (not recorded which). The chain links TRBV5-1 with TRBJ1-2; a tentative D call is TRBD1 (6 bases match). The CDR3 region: CASSLEAGDGYGYTF. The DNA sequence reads TGCGCCAGCAGCTTGGAGGCAGGGGATGGCTATGGCTACACCTTC.